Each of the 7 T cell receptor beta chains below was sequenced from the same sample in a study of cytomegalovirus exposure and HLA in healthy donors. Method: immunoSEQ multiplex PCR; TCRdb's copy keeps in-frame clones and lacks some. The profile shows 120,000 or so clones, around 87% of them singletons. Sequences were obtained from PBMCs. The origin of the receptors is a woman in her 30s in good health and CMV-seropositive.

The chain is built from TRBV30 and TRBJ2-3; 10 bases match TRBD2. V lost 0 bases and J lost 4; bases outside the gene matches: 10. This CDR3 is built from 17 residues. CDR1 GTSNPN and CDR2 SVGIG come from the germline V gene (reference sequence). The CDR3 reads CAWSVGLTSGRADTQYF. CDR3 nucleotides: TGTGCCTGGAGTGTTGGGTTGACTAGCGGGCGGGCAGATACGCAGTATTTT.

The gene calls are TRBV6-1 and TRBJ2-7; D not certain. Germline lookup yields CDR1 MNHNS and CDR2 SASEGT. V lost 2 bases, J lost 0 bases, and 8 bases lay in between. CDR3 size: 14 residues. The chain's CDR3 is CASSESGSSYEQYF. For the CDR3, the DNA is TGTGCCAGCAGTGAATCAGGTAGCTCCTACGAGCAGTACTTC.

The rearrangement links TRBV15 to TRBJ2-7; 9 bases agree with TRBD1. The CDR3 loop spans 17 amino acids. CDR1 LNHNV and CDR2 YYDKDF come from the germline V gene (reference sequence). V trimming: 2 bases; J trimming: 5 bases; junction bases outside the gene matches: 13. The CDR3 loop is CATSRLEGSTGGNEQYF. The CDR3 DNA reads TGTGCCACCAGCAGATTAGAGGGGAGTACAGGGGGCAACGAGCAGTACTTC.

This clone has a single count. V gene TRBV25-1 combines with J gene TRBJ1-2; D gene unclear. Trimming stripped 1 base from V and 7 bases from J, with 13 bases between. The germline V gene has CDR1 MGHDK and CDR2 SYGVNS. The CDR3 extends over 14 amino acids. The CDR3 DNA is TGTGCCAGCAGTGAATGGCAGAGGGTTTGTGGCTACACCTTC. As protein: CASSEWQRVCGYTF.

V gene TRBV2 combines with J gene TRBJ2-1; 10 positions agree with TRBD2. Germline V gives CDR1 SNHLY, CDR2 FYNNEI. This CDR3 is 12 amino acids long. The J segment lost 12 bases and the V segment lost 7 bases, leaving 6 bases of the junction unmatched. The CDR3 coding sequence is TGTGCCAGCAACCACGAGCGGGGGGGGCAGTTCTTC. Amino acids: CASNHERGGQFF.

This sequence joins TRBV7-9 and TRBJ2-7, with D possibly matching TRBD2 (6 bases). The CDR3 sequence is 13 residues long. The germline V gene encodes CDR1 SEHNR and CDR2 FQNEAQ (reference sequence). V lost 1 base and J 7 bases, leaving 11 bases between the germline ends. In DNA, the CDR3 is TGTGCCAGCAGCTTAGTGGCGGGGCGGGAGCAGTACTTC. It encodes CASSLVAGREQYF. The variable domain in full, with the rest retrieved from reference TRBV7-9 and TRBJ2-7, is DTGVSQNPRHKITKRGQNVTFRCDPISEHNRLYWYRQTLGQGPEFLTYFQNEAQLEKSRLLSDRFSAERPKGSFSTLEIQRTEQGDSAMYLCASSLVAGREQYFGPGTRLTVT.

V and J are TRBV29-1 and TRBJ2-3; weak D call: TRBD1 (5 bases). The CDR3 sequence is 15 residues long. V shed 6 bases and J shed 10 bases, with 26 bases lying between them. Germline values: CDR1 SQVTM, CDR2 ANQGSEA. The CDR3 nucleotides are TGCAGCGTGAGAGTTGGGGCATTTGGTATAGGGTCGCAGTATTTT. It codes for CSVRVGAFGIGSQYF.